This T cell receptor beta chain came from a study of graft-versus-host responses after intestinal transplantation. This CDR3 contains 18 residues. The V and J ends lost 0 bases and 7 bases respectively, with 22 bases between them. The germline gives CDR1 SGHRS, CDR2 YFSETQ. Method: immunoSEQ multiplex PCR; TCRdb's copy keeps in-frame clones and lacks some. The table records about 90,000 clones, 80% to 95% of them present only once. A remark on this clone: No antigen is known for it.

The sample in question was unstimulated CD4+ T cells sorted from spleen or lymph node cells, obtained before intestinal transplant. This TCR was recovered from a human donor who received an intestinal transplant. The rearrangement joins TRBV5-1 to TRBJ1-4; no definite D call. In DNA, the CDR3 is TGCGCCAGCAGCTTGGGGGGATTAGGGAGAGCGTATGGTGAAAAACTGTTTTTT. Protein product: CASSLGGLGRAYGEKLFF.